This T cell receptor beta chain was captured by sequencing in a study of graft-versus-host responses after intestinal transplantation. Study-wide background: Isolated intestinal, liver-intestinal, or multivisceral transplants had been given to the recipients. Anti-thymocyte globulin induction was given to all recipients, followed by tacrolimus and steroids for roughly 3 years.

As to this clone: No antigen is known for it.

Study-wide results and limits: Detected in recipient marrow were GvH clones, some of which were first observed in ileum or blood. Patients who carried graft-donor T cell macrochimerism also had high graft-versus-host to host-versus-graft clonal ratios in their allografts.

The CDR3 extends over 15 amino acids. Germline V gene data show CDR1 as SGHTA and CDR2 as FQGTGA. The ends lost 1 base at V and 3 bases at J; junction bases unmatched: 4. Data came from immunoSEQ multiplex PCR; TCRdb stores just in-frame clones and leaves some out. The data hold some 87,000 clones, with around nine tenths observed a single time. The receptor was isolated from a human donor who received an intestinal transplant. J is TRBJ2-3 and V is TRBV7-3; 7 bases match TRBD2. The material was unstimulated CD4+ T cells sorted from spleen or lymph node cells, obtained before intestinal transplant. The CDR3 spells CASSLRRERTDTQYF. Written as DNA, the CDR3 is TGTGCCAGCAGCTTAAGGCGGGAGAGGACAGATACGCAGTATTTT.